These T cell receptor beta chains were read from a single sample in a study of cytomegalovirus exposure and HLA in healthy donors. Profiling relied on immunoSEQ multiplex PCR, and the TCRdb table lists in-frame clones only, not all of them. The profile shows 200,000 or so clones, around 82% of them singletons. The sequenced sample consisted of PBMCs. Every receptor here comes from a boy between 10 and 17 years old in good health and CMV-seronegative. The CDR3 runs from the conserved cysteine through the conserved F or W.

CDR3,V,J
CASSHTGSEAFF,TRBV4-3,TRBJ1-1
CSVNGLAGLGEKLFF,TRBV29-1,TRBJ1-4
CASSLPRTYEQYF,TRBV5-8,TRBJ2-7
CAISESTAGVDGANVLTF,TRBV10-3,TRBJ2-6
CASLGRQGMESLNEQFF,TRBV27,TRBJ2-1
CASSYSELSNTIYF,TRBV6-6,TRBJ1-3
CASQIDRDSPLHF,TRBV19,TRBJ1-6
CSAPHYNEQFF,TRBV20-1,TRBJ2-1
CASRPAGGSYEQYF,TRBV27,TRBJ2-7
CASSQQGIPYNEQFF,TRBV4-1,TRBJ2-1
CASSPQPWSSYNEQFF,TRBV28,TRBJ2-1
CASSPLNAGLNTEAFF,TRBV7-9,TRBJ1-1
CASSLRIRGTWDTEAFF,TRBV27,TRBJ1-1
CASSVATGIHTDTQYF,TRBV9,TRBJ2-3
CASSSLPGELFF,TRBV6-5,TRBJ2-2
CASSYSQEIVEAFF,TRBV6-6,TRBJ1-1
CAWSGRGNEKLFF,TRBV30,TRBJ1-4
CASSIGRGHSRDQPQHF,TRBV28,TRBJ1-5
CASSYSLRETNYGYTF,TRBV6-6,TRBJ1-2
CAWSLGSSYEQYF,TRBV30,TRBJ2-7
CASSAGTGSAYNEQFF,TRBV13,TRBJ2-1
CASKIEAGQNTGELFF,TRBV19,TRBJ2-2
CATRSAAGSYEQYF,TRBV6-5,TRBJ2-7
CASSIGTGGNQPQHF,TRBV19,TRBJ1-5
CAWSVKAGDYSNQPQHF,TRBV30,TRBJ1-5
CASSLSTRNTEAFF,TRBV27,TRBJ1-1
CASSNRVSETQYF,TRBV5-4,TRBJ2-5
CSVEGLADPNSYNEQFF,TRBV29-1,TRBJ2-1
CASSPWGQGTSDYGYTF,TRBV28,TRBJ1-2
CASRVLGGYTEAFF,TRBV27,TRBJ1-1
CASRDPGVHSYEQYF,TRBV19,TRBJ2-7
CAWSPTRFGTQYF,TRBV30,TRBJ2-5